The 19 T cell receptor beta chains below all came from one sample that was sequenced in a study of cytotoxic CD8 clonotypes in ibrutinib-treated CLL. TCRdb keeps only in-frame clones here, not all; method: immunoSEQ multiplex PCR. The sample carries 150,000 or so clones, 77% recorded once. The specimen comprised PBMCs, sampled after 12 months of ibrutinib treatment. These receptor sequences come from a human donor with chronic lymphocytic leukemia.

A note on this clone: At the DNA level, this CDR3 is encoded by other sequences in the same sample as well. V usage is TRBV18 and J usage is TRBJ2-1, with 11 positions matching TRBD2. Germline V CDR1 and CDR2: KGHSH, LQKENI. V lost 0 bases and J lost 7; bases outside the gene matches: 2. The CDR3 contains 15 residues. CDR3 DNA sequence: TGTGCCAGCTCACCACCGACTAGCGGGGCTAATGAGCAGTTCTTC. Translation: CASSPPTSGANEQFF.

This clone was picked up one time. The chain has TRBV25-1 and TRBJ2-7; D may be TRBD1 (6 bases). Germline V gene data show CDR1 as MGHDK and CDR2 as SYGVNS. V was cut by 3 bases and J by 2 bases, with 17 bases left in between. The length of the CDR3 is 16 residues. CDR3 sequence (DNA): TGTGCCAGCAGTGATCCCGCTACAGGGTTTACCTACGAGCAGTACTTC. Its protein is CASSDPATGFTYEQYF.

The chain joins TRBV28 to TRBJ2-7; maybe TRBD2 (5 bases). Per germline, CDR1 MDHEN and CDR2 SYDVKM. The CDR3 runs 12 residues. Trimming took off 2 bases at V and 3 bases at J, with 5 bases between the two ends. Here the CDR3 reads CASSLEGYEQYF. CDR3 bases: TGTGCCAGCAGTTTAGAGGGCTACGAGCAGTACTTC.

This rearrangement joins TRBV15 to TRBJ2-7; 9 nucleotides match TRBD1. The germline gives CDR1 LNHNV, CDR2 YYDKDF (reference sequence). Unmatched junction bases numbered 7, after V lost 5 bases and J lost 2 bases. The CDR3 loop spans 15 amino acids. The CDR3 loop reads CATSVSGTGTYEQYF. The CDR3 DNA sequence: TGTGCCACCAGCGTCTCCGGGACAGGGACCTACGAGCAGTACTTC. The variable domain in full, with the rest retrieved from reference TRBV15 and TRBJ2-7, is DAMVIQNPRYQVTQFGKPVTLSCSQTLNHNVMYWYQQKSSQAPKLLFHYYDKDFNNEADTPDNFQSRRPNTSFCFLDIRSPGLGDTAMYLCATSVSGTGTYEQYFGPGTRLTVT.

This clone was seen a few times. This chain connects TRBV5-1 to TRBJ2-7; D assignment may be TRBD1 or TRBD2 (5 bases each). Looked up from germline, CDR1 is SGHRS and CDR2 is YFSETQ. The CDR3 length is 12 residues. Trimming stripped 1 base from V and 7 bases from J, with 9 bases between. CDR3 in amino acids: CASSLTGREQYF. The CDR3 DNA reads TGCGCCAGCAGCTTGACGGGACGGGAGCAGTACTTC.

The chain couples TRBV15 to TRBJ1-3, with unresolved D. The V gene lost 1 base and the J gene lost 3 bases, with 13 bases spanning the gap. In germline, CDR1 is LNHNV, CDR2 YYDKDF (reference sequence). The CDR3 has 16 residues. CDR3 bases: TGTGCCACCAGCAGAGGAAAATGGGGTTTTGGAAACACCATATATTTT. Translated: CATSRGKWGFGNTIYF.

The CDR3 DNA is TGTGCCAGCAGTCCTGGGACTAGCAATGCAGATACGCAGTATTTT. This encodes CASSPGTSNADTQYF. The chain joins TRBV28 to TRBJ2-3; 9 bases match TRBD2. The CDR3 has 15 residues. Germline V gives CDR1 MDHEN, CDR2 SYDVKM. V lost 5 bases and J lost 4; bases outside the gene matches: 7.

This sequence joins TRBV7-9 and TRBJ2-6; unclear D gene. This CDR3 is 19 amino acids long. The V and J ends lost 5 bases and 2 bases respectively, with 22 bases between them. Germline V gene data show CDR1 as SEHNR and CDR2 as FQNEAQ (reference sequence). The CDR3 region has the DNA TGTGCCAGCAGCGGAGCCAGTCCCCTAATCCGAACTGGGGCCAACGTCCTGACTTTC. Protein product: CASSGASPLIRTGANVLTF.

In this sample, this clone turned up a few times. The V gene is TRBV6-5, the J gene TRBJ1-5, with TRBD1 identical over 7 bases. CDR3 length: 16 amino acids. The V gene end was trimmed by 0 bases and the J gene end by 3 bases; junction bases not matched to a gene: 5. Germline V gives CDR1 MNHEY, CDR2 SVGAGI. The CDR3 protein is CASSYSRQGLNQPQHF. In DNA, the CDR3 is TGTGCCAGCAGTTACTCGAGACAGGGACTCAATCAGCCCCAGCATTTT.

The chain combines TRBV18 with TRBJ1-3; D remains unclear. The V gene's germline CDR1 is KGHSH and CDR2 LQKENI. Trimming cost V 1 base and J 0 bases, with 7 bases left between them. The CDR3 loop spans 15 amino acids. The CDR3: CASSPQSDSGNTIYF. The CDR3 coding sequence is TGTGCCAGCTCACCACAATCGGACTCTGGAAACACCATATATTTT.

J is TRBJ2-7 and V is TRBV6-1; the match to TRBD2 covers 11 bases. The CDR3 loop spans 15 amino acids. CDR1 and CDR2 from the germline V gene are MNHNS and SASEGT. Unmatched junction bases numbered 2, after V lost 4 bases and J lost 0 bases. The CDR3 protein is CASSVAGGTSYEQYF. For the CDR3, the DNA is TGTGCCAGCAGTGTAGCGGGAGGGACCTCCTACGAGCAGTACTTC.

The chain combines TRBV2 with TRBJ1-1; D remains ambiguous. There are 12 residues in the CDR3. Trimming cost V 7 bases and J 8 bases, with 14 bases left between them. Looked up from germline, CDR1 is SNHLY and CDR2 is FYNNEI. This chain's CDR3 is CASKLFVEEAFF. The CDR3 region has the DNA TGTGCCAGCAAGTTGTTTGTCGAGGAAGCTTTCTTT.

This clone has just a few counts. At the DNA level, this CDR3 is encoded by other sequences in the same sample as well. The V call is TRBV7-2, the J call TRBJ2-5; D remains ambiguous. The CDR3 totals 12 residues. Trimming pared 3 bases from V and 5 bases from J, leaving 7 bases between. CDR1 and CDR2 from the germline V gene are SGHTA and FQGNSA. DNA for the CDR3: TGTGCCAGCAGCTTCACTTTGGAGACCCAGTACTTC. Residues: CASSFTLETQYF.

This clone came up once. The chain carries TRBV28 and TRBJ1-1; unclear D gene. This CDR3 has 17 amino acids. Trimming took 6 bases from V and 4 from J, leaving 24 bases between them. CDR1 MDHEN and CDR2 SYDVKM come from the germline V gene. CDR3 coding DNA: TGTGCCAGCAGCTCCACCTGGCGGACCTCATATTCCACTGAAGCTTTCTTT. This gives the protein CASSSTWRTSYSTEAFF.

The V call is TRBV9, the J call TRBJ1-3; 7 bases are a match to TRBD1. Trimming removed 4 bases from V and 7 bases from J; junction bases left unmatched: 14. This CDR3 has 16 amino acids. Germline CDR1 SGDLS, CDR2 YYNGEE. The CDR3 DNA reads as TGTGCCAGCAGCACTAGGGTACAGGGGATGGGGAACACCATATATTTT. Residues: CASSTRVQGMGNTIYF.

V usage is TRBV11-2 and J usage is TRBJ2-7, with a possible D match to TRBD2 (6 bases). In germline, CDR1 is SGHAT, CDR2 FQNNGV. The CDR3 length is 15 residues. V lost 4 bases to trimming and J lost 2 bases, with 15 bases between them. CDR3 amino acids: CASSSTEAGTYEQYF. The DNA of the CDR3 is TGTGCCAGCAGCTCTACCGAGGCGGGGACCTACGAGCAGTACTTC.

The rearrangement links TRBV9 to TRBJ2-3; a weak D match, TRBD1 (6 bases). The germline CDR1 and CDR2 sequences are SGDLS and YYNGEE. The CDR3 has 14 amino acids. Deletions cut 3 bases from V and 0 bases from J, with 8 bases between. The CDR3 bases are TGTGCCAGCAGCGCCGGGACAAGCACAGATACGCAGTATTTT. It encodes CASSAGTSTDTQYF. Full variable domain (remainder filled in from reference TRBV9 and TRBJ2-3): DSGVTQTPKHLITATGQRVTLRCSPRSGDLSVYWYQQSLDQGLQFLIQYYNGEERAKGNILERFSAQQFPDLHSELNLSSLELGDSALYFCASSAGTSTDTQYFGPGTRLTVL.

The CDR3 spells CASRRQVQETQYF. The DNA for the CDR3 is TGTGCCTCCCGGCGACAGGTCCAAGAGACCCAGTACTTC. J is TRBJ2-5 and V is TRBV15; TRBD1 might be the D (6 bases). The germline V gene has CDR1 LNHNV and CDR2 YYDKDF (reference sequence). The CDR3 totals 13 residues. Between the trimmed V and J ends, which lost 11 bases and 1 base, there was a span of 14 bases. Looking up the rest from reference TRBV15 and TRBJ2-5 gives the full variable domain: DAMVIQNPRYQVTQFGKPVTLSCSQTLNHNVMYWYQQKSSQAPKLLFHYYDKDFNNEADTPDNFQSRRPNTSFCFLDIRSPGLGDTAMYLCASRRQVQETQYFGPGTRLLVL.

The chain carries TRBV5-1 and TRBJ2-3; D is undetermined. The CDR3 totals 12 residues. V gave up 7 bases and J gave up 2 bases, with 8 bases separating them. CDR1 and CDR2 (germline): SGHRS, YFSETQ. The CDR3 spells CASHDLTDTQYF. In nucleotides, the CDR3 is TGCGCCAGCCATGACCTCACAGATACGCAGTATTTT.